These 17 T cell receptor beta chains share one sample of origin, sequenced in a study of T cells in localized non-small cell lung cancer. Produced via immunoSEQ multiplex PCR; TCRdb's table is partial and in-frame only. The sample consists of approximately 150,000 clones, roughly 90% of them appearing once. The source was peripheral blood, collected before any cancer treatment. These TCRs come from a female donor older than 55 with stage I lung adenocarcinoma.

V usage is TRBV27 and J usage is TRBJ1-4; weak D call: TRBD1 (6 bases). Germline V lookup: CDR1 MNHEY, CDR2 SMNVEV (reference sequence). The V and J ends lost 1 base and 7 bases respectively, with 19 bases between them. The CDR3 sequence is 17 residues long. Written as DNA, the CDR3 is TGTGCCAGCAGTTTATTCCCCGGGACACTACAAATTGAAAAACTGTTTTTT. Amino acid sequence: CASSLFPGTLQIEKLFF.

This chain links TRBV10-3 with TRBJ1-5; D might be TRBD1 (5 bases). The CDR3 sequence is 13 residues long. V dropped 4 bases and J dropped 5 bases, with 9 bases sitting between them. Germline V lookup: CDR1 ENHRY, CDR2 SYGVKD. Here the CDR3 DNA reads TGTGCCATCAGTGCGGGGGTTTATCAGCCCCAGCATTTT. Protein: CAISAGVYQPQHF.

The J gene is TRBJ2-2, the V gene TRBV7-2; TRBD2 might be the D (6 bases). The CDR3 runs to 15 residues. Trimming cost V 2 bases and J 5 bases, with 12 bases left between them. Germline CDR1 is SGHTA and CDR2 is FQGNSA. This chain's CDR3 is CASSLMTRRTGELFF. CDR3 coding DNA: TGTGCCAGCAGCTTAATGACTAGACGGACCGGGGAGCTGTTTTTT.

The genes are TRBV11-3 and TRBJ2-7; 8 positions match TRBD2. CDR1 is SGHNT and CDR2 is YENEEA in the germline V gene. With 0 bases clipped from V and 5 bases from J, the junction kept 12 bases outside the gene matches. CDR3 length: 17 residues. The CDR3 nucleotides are TGTGCCAGCAGCTTAGAGTCGACGAACGGGAGGGGCCACGAGCAGTACTTC. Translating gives CASSLESTNGRGHEQYF.

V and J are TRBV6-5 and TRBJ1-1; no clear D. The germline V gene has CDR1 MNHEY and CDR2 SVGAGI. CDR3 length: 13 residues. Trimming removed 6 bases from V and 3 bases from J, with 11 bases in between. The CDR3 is CASSRRADTEAFF. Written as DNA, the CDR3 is TGTGCCAGCAGCCGACGGGCGGACACTGAAGCTTTCTTT.

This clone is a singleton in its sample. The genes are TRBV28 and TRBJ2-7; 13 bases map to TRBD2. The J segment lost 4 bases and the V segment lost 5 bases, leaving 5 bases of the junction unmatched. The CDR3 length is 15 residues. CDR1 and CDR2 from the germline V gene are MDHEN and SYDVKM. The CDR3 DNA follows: TGTGCCAGCAGTGCCGTGACTAGCGGGAGGTACGAGCAGTACTTC. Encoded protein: CASSAVTSGRYEQYF.

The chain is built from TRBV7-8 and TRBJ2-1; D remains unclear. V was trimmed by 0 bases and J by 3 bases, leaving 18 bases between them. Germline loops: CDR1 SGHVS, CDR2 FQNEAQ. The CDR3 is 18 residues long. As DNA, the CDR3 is TGTGCCAGCAGCTTAGCGGGTCTTTGGGGAAGTGGCTACAATGAGCAGTTCTTC. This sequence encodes CASSLAGLWGSGYNEQFF.

Here the CDR3 reads CASIVDRGNIQYF. The CDR3 coding sequence is TGTGCCAGCATTGTGGACAGGGGGAACATTCAGTACTTC. The rearrangement uses TRBV2 and TRBJ2-4; 10 positions agree with TRBD1. Losses at the gene ends were 7 bases for V and 7 bases for J; bases not matched to a gene: 4. CDR1 SNHLY and CDR2 FYNNEI come from the germline V gene. The CDR3 length is 13 residues.

CDR3 in DNA: TGTGCCACCAGCAGAGGCCACAGCGGCGTCCCTAATGAGCAGTTCTTC. As protein: CATSRGHSGVPNEQFF. The rearrangement links TRBV15 to TRBJ2-1, with D tentatively TRBD2 (5 bases). This CDR3 is built from 16 residues. Trimming shortened V by 1 base and J by 7 bases, and 17 bases separated the two germline ends. The V gene's germline CDR1 is LNHNV and CDR2 YYDKDF (reference sequence).

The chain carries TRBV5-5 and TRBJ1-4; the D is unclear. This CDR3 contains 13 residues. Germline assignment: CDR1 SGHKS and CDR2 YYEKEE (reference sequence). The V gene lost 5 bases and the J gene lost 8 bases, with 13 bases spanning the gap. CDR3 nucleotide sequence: TGTGCCAGCAGTCCAATCCCCCGGGAAAAACTGTTTTTT. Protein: CASSPIPREKLFF. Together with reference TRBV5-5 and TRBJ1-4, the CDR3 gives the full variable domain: DAGVTQSPTHLIKTRGQQVTLRCSPISGHKSVSWYQQVLGQGPQFIFQYYEKEERGRGNFPDRFSARQFPNYSSELNVNALLLGDSALYLCASSPIPREKLFFGSGTQLSVL.

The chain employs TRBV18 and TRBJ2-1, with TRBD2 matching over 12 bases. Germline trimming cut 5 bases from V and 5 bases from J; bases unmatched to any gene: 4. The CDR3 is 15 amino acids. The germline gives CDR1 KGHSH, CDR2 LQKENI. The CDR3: CASSTRTSGNNEQFF. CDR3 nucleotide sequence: TGTGCCAGCTCAACGCGGACTAGCGGGAACAATGAGCAGTTCTTC.

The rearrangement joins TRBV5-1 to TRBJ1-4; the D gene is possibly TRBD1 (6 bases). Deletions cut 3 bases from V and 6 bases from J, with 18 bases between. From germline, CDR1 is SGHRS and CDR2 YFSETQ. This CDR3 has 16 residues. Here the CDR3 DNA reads TGCGCCAGCAGCTACCGGGGGGCAGGGAGGGATGAAAAACTGTTTTTT. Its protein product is CASSYRGAGRDEKLFF. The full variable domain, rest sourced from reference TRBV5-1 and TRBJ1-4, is KAGVTQTPRYLIKTRGQQVTLSCSPISGHRSVSWYQQTPGQGLQFLFEYFSETQRNKGNFPGRFSGRQFSNSRSEMNVSTLELGDSALYLCASSYRGAGRDEKLFFGSGTQLSVL.

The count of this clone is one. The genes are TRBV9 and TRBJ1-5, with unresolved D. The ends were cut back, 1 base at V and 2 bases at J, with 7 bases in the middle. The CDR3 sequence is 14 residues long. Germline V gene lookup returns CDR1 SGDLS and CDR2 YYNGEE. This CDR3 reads CASSVSPGNQPQHF. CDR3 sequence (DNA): TGTGCCAGCAGCGTAAGCCCGGGCAATCAGCCCCAGCATTTT.

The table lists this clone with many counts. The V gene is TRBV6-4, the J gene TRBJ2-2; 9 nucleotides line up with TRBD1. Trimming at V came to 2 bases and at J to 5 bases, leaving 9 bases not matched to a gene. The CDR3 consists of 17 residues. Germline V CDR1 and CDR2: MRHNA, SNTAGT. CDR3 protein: CASSDKTGQGDTGELFF. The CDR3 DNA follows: TGTGCCAGCAGTGACAAAACGGGACAGGGCGATACCGGGGAGCTGTTTTTT.

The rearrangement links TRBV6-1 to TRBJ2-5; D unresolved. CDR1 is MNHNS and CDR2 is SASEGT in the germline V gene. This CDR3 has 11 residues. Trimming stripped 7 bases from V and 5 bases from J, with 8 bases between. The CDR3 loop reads CASKAGETQYF. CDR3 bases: TGTGCCAGCAAGGCCGGGGAGACCCAGTACTTC.

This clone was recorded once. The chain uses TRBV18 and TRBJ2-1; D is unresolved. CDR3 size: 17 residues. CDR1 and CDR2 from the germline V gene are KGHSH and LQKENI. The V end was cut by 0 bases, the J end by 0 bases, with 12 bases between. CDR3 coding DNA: TGTGCCAGCTCACCACCTTCGCGGAGCCTCTCCTACAATGAGCAGTTCTTC. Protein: CASSPPSRSLSYNEQFF.

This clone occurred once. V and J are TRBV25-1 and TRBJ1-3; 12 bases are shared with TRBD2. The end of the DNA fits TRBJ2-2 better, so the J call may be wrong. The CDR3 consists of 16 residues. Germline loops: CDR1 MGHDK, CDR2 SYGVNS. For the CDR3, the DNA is TGTGCCAGCAGTGGACTAGCGGGAGTTGAAGCCGGGGAGCTGTTTTTT. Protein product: CASSGLAGVEAGELFF.